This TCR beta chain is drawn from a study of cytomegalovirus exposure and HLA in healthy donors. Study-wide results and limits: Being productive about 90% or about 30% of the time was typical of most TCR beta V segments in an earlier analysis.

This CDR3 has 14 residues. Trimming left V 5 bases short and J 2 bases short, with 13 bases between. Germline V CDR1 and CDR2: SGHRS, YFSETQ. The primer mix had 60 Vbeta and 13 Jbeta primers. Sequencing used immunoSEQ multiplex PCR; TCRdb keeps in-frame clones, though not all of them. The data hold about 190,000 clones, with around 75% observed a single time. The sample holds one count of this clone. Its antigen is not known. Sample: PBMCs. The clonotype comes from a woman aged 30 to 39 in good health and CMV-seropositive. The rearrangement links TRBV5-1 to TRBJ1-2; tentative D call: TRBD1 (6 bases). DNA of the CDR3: TGCGCCAGCAGAGACGGACAGAGCAACTATGGCTACACCTTC. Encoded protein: CASRDGQSNYGYTF.